A single sample is the source of the 25 T cell receptor beta chains below, sequenced in a study of blood T cell repertoires in COVID-19. Using immunoSEQ multiplex PCR, the repertoire was profiled, and TCRdb retains in-frame clones only, with some absent. This table holds approximately 450,000 clones, roughly 90% found once. The specimen sequenced was peripheral blood. The source of these receptors is a woman in her 30s with acute or convalescent COVID-19.

The rearrangement uses TRBV11-1 and TRBJ1-1; D unresolved. This CDR3 has 15 residues. V lost 5 bases, J lost 7 bases, and 20 bases lay in between. Germline CDR1 and CDR2: SGHAT and FQDESV (reference sequence). The CDR3 nucleotides are TGTGCCAGCAGCCCCACTCCATACAGTGCTCATGAAGCTTTCTTT. Residues: CASSPTPYSAHEAFF.

The chain links TRBV3-1 (or the pseudogene TRBV3-2) to TRBJ1-5; TRBD1 aligns across 8 bases. V shed 1 base, J shed 5 bases, and the junction held 1 base outside the gene matches. The CDR3 totals 14 residues. Germline values: CDR1 LGHDT, CDR2 YNNKEL (reference sequence). CDR3 sequence reads: CASSQGTGYQPQHF. For the CDR3, the DNA is TGTGCCAGCAGCCAAGGGACAGGGTATCAGCCCCAGCATTTT.

The chain is built from TRBV19 and TRBJ1-3; D not certain. V dropped 6 bases and J dropped 0 bases, with 6 bases sitting between them. Germline V CDR1 and CDR2: LNHDA, SQIVND (reference sequence). The CDR3 covers 13 residues. The CDR3 sequence is CASSGSSGNTIYF. DNA for the CDR3: TGTGCCAGTAGCGGGAGCTCTGGAAACACCATATATTTT. Looking up the rest from reference TRBV19 and TRBJ1-3 gives the full variable domain: DGGITQSPKYLFRKEGQNVTLSCEQNLNHDAMYWYRQDPGQGLRLIYYSQIVNDFQKGDIAEGYSVSREKKESFPLTVTSAQKNPTAFYLCASSGSSGNTIYFGEGSWLTVV.

The chain's CDR3 is CASSGQTDYEQYF. The CDR3 DNA reads TGTGCCAGCAGTGGGCAAACGGACTACGAGCAGTACTTC. The chain is built from TRBV12-3 or TRBV12-4 and TRBJ2-7; no clear D gene. Trimming shortened V by 5 bases and J by 3 bases, and 11 bases separated the two germline ends. This CDR3 has 13 amino acids.

This sequence joins TRBV28 and TRBJ1-2, with D perhaps TRBD1 (5 bases). Germline V gene data show CDR1 as MDHEN and CDR2 as SYDVKM. V lost 6 bases, J lost 0 bases, and 17 bases lay in between. The length of the CDR3 is 16 residues. The CDR3 spells CASSPGGGTSNYGYTF. In DNA form, the CDR3 reads TGTGCCAGCAGCCCTGGGGGGGGGACTTCTAACTATGGCTACACCTTC.

V usage is TRBV6-5 and J usage is TRBJ1-5; weak D call: TRBD1 (5 bases). Germline CDR1 reads MNHEY; CDR2 reads SVGAGI. The CDR3 has 13 amino acids. The V end lost 8 bases, the J end lost 5 bases, and 13 bases lay between the germline ends. CDR3 in DNA: TGTGCCAGCGGAGGGCAGGGCCATCAGCCCCAGCATTTT. The encoded protein is CASGGQGHQPQHF.

The sample holds a few counts of this clone. The V and J genes are TRBV9 and TRBJ2-7, with a tentative D call TRBD2 (6 bases). The germline V and J ends were trimmed by 3 bases and 5 bases, with 12 bases remaining between them. The CDR3 extends over 13 amino acids. The germline V gene has CDR1 SGDLS and CDR2 YYNGEE. For the CDR3, the DNA is TGTGCCAGCAGCGGAGGGACTGGGGACGAGCAGTACTTC. It translates to CASSGGTGDEQYF.

This clone was seen only a few times. The chain recombines TRBV5-4 with TRBJ1-2; D is ambiguous. CDR3 length: 16 amino acids. Germline V CDR1 and CDR2: SGHNT, YYREEE (reference sequence). V was pared by 0 bases and J by 0 bases, with 12 bases between. The CDR3 DNA sequence: TGTGCCAGCAGCTTGGGCCTCCTTAGAGCTAACTATGGCTACACCTTC. Its protein is CASSLGLLRANYGYTF.

V gene TRBV9 combines with J gene TRBJ1-4; 8 bases agree with TRBD1. V dropped 2 bases and J dropped 5; count of bases not matched to a gene: 2. Germline values: CDR1 SGDLS, CDR2 YYNGEE. This CDR3 spans 14 amino acids. The DNA of the CDR3 is TGTGCCAGCAGCGTTACAGGGGGAAATGAAAAACTGTTTTTT. This sequence encodes CASSVTGGNEKLFF.

The chain combines TRBV10-1 with TRBJ2-2; D ambiguous. With 6 bases removed from V and 3 bases from J, the gap between germline ends came to 14 bases. Germline CDR1 reads WNHNN; CDR2 reads SYGVQD (reference sequence). The CDR3 loop spans 15 amino acids. CDR3 nucleotides: TGCGCCAGCAGCTTCCCGGAGCTCCACACCGGGGAGCTGTTTTTT. Amino acid sequence: CASSFPELHTGELFF.

The rearrangement links TRBV7-3 to TRBJ2-1; D may be TRBD2 (7 bases). Germline lookup yields CDR1 SGHTA and CDR2 FQGTGA. Trimming left V 2 bases short and J 9 bases short, with 17 bases between. CDR3 length: 15 amino acids. Here the CDR3 reads CASSLGSMGGLEQFF. Written as DNA, the CDR3 is TGTGCCAGCAGCTTAGGGTCCATGGGGGGGCTTGAGCAGTTCTTC.

V and J are TRBV28 and TRBJ2-7; TRBD2 aligns across 7 bases. Losses at the gene ends were 7 bases for V and 2 bases for J; bases not matched to a gene: 11. The germline gives CDR1 MDHEN, CDR2 SYDVKM. The CDR3 spans 15 residues. The CDR3 sequence: CASKAEMGGTYEQYF. CDR3 sequence (DNA): TGTGCCAGCAAAGCTGAGATGGGAGGGACCTACGAGCAGTACTTC.

The chain recombines TRBV19 with TRBJ2-2; 9 bases align to TRBD1. Germline CDR1 and CDR2: LNHDA and SQIVND (reference sequence). V trimming: 6 bases; J trimming: 3 bases; junction bases outside the gene matches: 11. The CDR3 spans 17 residues. The CDR3 DNA follows: TGTGCCAGTAGCCCGATACTCAGACAGGGGGACACCGGGGAGCTGTTTTTT. This sequence encodes CASSPILRQGDTGELFF.

The CDR3 region is CASSPNNRGLGTDTQYF. The CDR3 nucleotides read TGTGCCAGCAGTCCTAATAACCGGGGGTTGGGCACAGATACGCAGTATTTT. The chain employs TRBV7-3 and TRBJ2-3; D is possibly TRBD2 (6 bases). The CDR3 sequence is 17 residues long. In germline, CDR1 is SGHTA, CDR2 FQGTGA. The V and J ends lost 6 bases and 1 base respectively, with 20 bases between them. Together with reference TRBV7-3 and TRBJ2-3, the CDR3 gives the full variable domain: GAGVSQTPSNKVTEKGKYVELRCDPISGHTALYWYRQSLGQGPEFLIYFQGTGAADDSGLPNDRFFAVRPEGSVSTLKIQRTERGDSAVYLCASSPNNRGLGTDTQYFGPGTRLTVL.

The genes are TRBV6-5 and TRBJ2-5; tentative D call: TRBD2 (6 bases). CDR1 MNHEY and CDR2 SVGAGI come from the germline V gene. Trimming cost V 6 bases and J 4 bases, with 15 bases left between them. The CDR3 has 14 residues. DNA of the CDR3: TGTGCCAGCAGCCCACCCTCCGGGGGAGAGACCCAGTACTTC. The encoded protein is CASSPPSGGETQYF.

This clone appeared a single time. The V and J genes are TRBV7-9 and TRBJ1-5; 7 bases are a match to TRBD1. Germline CDR1 and CDR2: SEHNR and FQNEAQ (reference sequence). CDR3 length: 16 amino acids. V dropped 6 bases and J dropped 0; count of bases not matched to a gene: 8. The CDR3 region is CASSSTGETSNQPQHF. CDR3 sequence (DNA): TGTGCCAGCAGTTCAACAGGGGAGACTAGCAATCAGCCCCAGCATTTT.

This sequence joins TRBV28 and TRBJ2-3, with D possibly matching TRBD2 (6 bases). The CDR3 sequence is 13 residues long. Germline loops: CDR1 MDHEN, CDR2 SYDVKM. Trimming stripped 6 bases from V and 0 bases from J, with 7 bases between. As DNA, the CDR3 is TGTGCCAGCAGGGGGGGAAGCACAGATACGCAGTATTTT. Translated: CASRGGSTDTQYF.

The gene calls are TRBV6-5 and TRBJ2-2; 7 bases are shared with TRBD2. Germline trimming cut 5 bases from V and 1 base from J; bases unmatched to any gene: 4. CDR1 is MNHEY, CDR2 SVGAGI, per germline. The CDR3 loop spans 15 amino acids. CDR3 DNA: TGTGCCAGCAGTCTCAGGGAGGGGAACACCGGGGAGCTGTTTTTT. It is translated as CASSLREGNTGELFF.

J is TRBJ2-2 and V is TRBV19; D not certain. V was clipped by 5 bases and J by 6 bases, with 10 bases between them. The CDR3 covers 13 residues. Germline CDR1 is LNHDA and CDR2 is SQIVND (reference sequence). For the CDR3, the DNA is TGTGCCAGTAGTCCAACTCCGGCCGGGGAGCTGTTTTTT. This codes for CASSPTPAGELFF.

This clone has only one observation. The rearrangement joins TRBV28 to TRBJ2-3; D uncertain. Germline V gene data show CDR1 as MDHEN and CDR2 as SYDVKM. V lost 2 bases and J 1 base, leaving 7 bases between the germline ends. This CDR3 region has 14 residues. This CDR3 is CASSLPRGTDTQYF. The CDR3 DNA reads as TGTGCCAGCAGTTTACCCCGGGGCACAGATACGCAGTATTTT.

The chain is built from TRBV10-2 and TRBJ2-7; D uncertain. The CDR3 is 18 residues long. CDR1 is WSHSY, CDR2 SAAADI, per germline. Trimming cost V 0 bases and J 3 bases, with 21 bases left between them. CDR3 nucleotide sequence: TGCGCCAGCAGTGAGTCTAACTCCGGTGGGCTGACCCTCTACGAGCAGTACTTC. This gives the protein CASSESNSGGLTLYEQYF.

The chain carries TRBV5-1 and TRBJ2-7; 10 positions agree with TRBD1. The CDR3 consists of 16 residues. V was pared by 4 bases and J by 5 bases, with 12 bases of the junction left unmatched. Germline loops: CDR1 SGHRS, CDR2 YFSETQ. CDR3 coding DNA: TGCGCCAGCAGCCCCTGGGGGGACAGGGGTGTCGACGAGCAGTACTTC. Encoded protein: CASSPWGDRGVDEQYF.

The rearrangement uses TRBV27 and TRBJ1-1; D not resolved. V was shortened by 1 base and J by 7 bases, with 16 bases between the two germline ends. The V gene's germline CDR1 is MNHEY and CDR2 SMNVEV (reference sequence). The CDR3 runs 15 residues. The CDR3 DNA reads TGTGCCAGCAGTTTATACCCTACAGATAGGAATGAAGCTTTCTTT. Protein product: CASSLYPTDRNEAFF.

The V call is TRBV15, the J call TRBJ2-1, with a tentative D call TRBD2 (6 bases). CDR3 size: 15 residues. The V and J ends lost 3 bases and 3 bases respectively, with 12 bases between them. Germline V gene data show CDR1 as LNHNV and CDR2 as YYDKDF (reference sequence). The CDR3 DNA sequence: TGTGCCACCAGCAGGCCATCCGGGGGCTACAATGAGCAGTTCTTC. Amino acids: CATSRPSGGYNEQFF.

V usage is TRBV24-1 and J usage is TRBJ2-3, with D possibly being TRBD1 (6 bases). CDR1 and CDR2 from the germline V gene are KGHDR and SFDVKD. Between the trimmed V and J ends, which lost 3 bases and 0 bases, there was a span of 18 bases. The CDR3 has 18 residues. CDR3 bases: TGTGCCACCAGTGATCCCTTGGGACACCTTCAAAGCACAGATACGCAGTATTTT. This sequence encodes CATSDPLGHLQSTDTQYF.